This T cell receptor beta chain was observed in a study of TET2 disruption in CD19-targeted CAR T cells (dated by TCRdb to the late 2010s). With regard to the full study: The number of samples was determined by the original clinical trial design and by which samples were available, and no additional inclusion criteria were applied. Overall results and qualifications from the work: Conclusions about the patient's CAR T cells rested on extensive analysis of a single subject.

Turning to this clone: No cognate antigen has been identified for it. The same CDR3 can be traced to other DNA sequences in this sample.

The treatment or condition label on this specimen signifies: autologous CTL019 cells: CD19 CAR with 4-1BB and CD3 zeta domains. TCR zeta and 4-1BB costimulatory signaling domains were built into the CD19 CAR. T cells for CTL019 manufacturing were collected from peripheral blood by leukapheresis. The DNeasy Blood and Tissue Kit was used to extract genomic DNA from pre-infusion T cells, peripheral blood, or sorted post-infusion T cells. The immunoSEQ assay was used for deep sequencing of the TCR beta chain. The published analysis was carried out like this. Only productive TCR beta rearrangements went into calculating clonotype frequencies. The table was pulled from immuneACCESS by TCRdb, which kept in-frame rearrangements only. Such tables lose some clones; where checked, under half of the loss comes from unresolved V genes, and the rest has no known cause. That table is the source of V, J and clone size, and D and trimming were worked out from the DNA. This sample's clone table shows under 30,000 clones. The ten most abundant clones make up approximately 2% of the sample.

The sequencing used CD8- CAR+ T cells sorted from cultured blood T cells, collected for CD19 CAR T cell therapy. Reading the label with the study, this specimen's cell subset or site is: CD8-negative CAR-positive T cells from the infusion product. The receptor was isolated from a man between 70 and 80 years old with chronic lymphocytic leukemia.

The CDR3 region reads CASSLDREGYTF. Incomplete CDR3 DNA: TGTGCCAGCTCCCTCGACAGGGAGGGC. Here the chain combines TRBV18 and TRBJ1-2; 7 central nucleotides agree with TRBD1. The CDR3 end falls 3 residues outside the read, so it is completed with the germline J gene. The CDR3 holds 12 amino acids from the cysteine to the phenylalanine. The CDR3 was read in part: 27 bases, with the frame set at base 1. As encoded in the germline V gene, CDR1 is KGHSH while CDR2 is LQKENI. The CDR3 plus the reference TRBV18 and TRBJ1-2 genes for the other parts give the full variable domain: NAGVMQNPRHLVRRRGQEARLRCSPMKGHSHVYWYRQLPEEGLKFMVYLQKENIIDESGMPKERFSAEFPKEGPSILRIQQVVRGDSAAYFCASSLDREGYTFGSGTRLTVV.